This T cell receptor (beta chain) was sequenced in a study of blood T cell repertoires in COVID-19. Looking at the study overall: Sample material is recorded as cDNA or gDNA derived from T cells, B-cell-depleted T cells, or PBMCs.

This table comes from immunoSEQ multiplex PCR, and its TCRdb copy is limited to in-frame clones, with some not included. The sample lists 150,000 to 200,000 clones, around four fifths seen once, with about 5% in the top ten. Trimming took off 0 bases at V and 1 base at J, with 9 bases between the two ends. The CDR3 is 16 amino acids. In germline, CDR1 is LGHDT, CDR2 YNNKEL (reference sequence). Those who participated ranged in age from about 18 to 89 years and resided in 20 to 30 US areas. Clinical histories supplied by participants themselves formed the basis of cohort assignment. A COVID-19 case was met by exposed participants within 2 weeks before study entry.

This clonotype was obtained from a man between 65 and 85 years old who had been exposed to COVID-19. V usage is TRBV3-1 (or the pseudogene TRBV3-2) and J usage is TRBJ1-4; D gene uncertain. The sample taken for sequencing was PBMCs or T cells enriched from blood (not recorded which). CDR3 amino acids: CASSQDWAGTNEKLFF. CDR3 DNA: TGTGCCAGCAGCCAAGATTGGGCAGGAACTAATGAAAAACTGTTTTTT.